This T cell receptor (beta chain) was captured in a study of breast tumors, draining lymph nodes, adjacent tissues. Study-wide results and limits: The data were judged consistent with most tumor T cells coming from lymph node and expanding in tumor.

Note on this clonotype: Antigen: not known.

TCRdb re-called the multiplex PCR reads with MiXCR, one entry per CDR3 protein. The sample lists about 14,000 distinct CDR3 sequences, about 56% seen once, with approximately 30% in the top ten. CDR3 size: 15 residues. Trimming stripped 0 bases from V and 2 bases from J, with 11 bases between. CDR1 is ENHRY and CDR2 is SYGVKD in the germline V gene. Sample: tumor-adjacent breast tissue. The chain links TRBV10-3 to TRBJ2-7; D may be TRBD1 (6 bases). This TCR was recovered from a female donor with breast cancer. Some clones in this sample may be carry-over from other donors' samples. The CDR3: CAISESRGLAYEQYF. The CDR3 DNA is TGTGCCATCAGTGAGTCGAGGGGGTTAGCCTACGAGCAGTACTTC.